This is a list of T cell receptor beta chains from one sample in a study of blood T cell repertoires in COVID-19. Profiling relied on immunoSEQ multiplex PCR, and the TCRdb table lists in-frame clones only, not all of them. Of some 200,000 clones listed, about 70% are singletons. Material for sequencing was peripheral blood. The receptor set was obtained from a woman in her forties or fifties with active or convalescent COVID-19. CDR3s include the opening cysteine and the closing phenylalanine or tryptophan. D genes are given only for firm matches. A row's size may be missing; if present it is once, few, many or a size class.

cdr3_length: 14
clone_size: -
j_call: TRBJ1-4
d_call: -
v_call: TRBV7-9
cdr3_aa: CASSPRGTFEKLFF
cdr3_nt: TGTGCCAGCAGCCCAAGAGGTACTTTCGAAAAACTGTTTTTT

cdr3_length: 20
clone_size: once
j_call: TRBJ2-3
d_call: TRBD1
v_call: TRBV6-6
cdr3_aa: CASSLPGTGVGAGATDTQYF
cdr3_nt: TGTGCCAGCAGTCTACCCGGGACAGGGGTAGGAGCCGGGGCCACAGATACGCAGTATTTT

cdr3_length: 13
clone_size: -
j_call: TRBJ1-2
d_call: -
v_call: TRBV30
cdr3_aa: CAWSVTRDYGYTF
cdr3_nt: TGTGCCTGGAGTGTAACCAGGGACTATGGCTACACCTTC

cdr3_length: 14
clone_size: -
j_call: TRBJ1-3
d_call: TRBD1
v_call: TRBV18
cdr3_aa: CASSLGTAGNTIYF
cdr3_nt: TGTGCCAGCTCCCTCGGGACAGCTGGAAACACCATATATTTT

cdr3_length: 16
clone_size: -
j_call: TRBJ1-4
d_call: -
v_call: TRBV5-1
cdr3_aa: CASSLGTDATNEKLFF
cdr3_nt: TGCGCCAGCAGCTTGGGGACAGATGCGACTAATGAAAAACTGTTTTTT

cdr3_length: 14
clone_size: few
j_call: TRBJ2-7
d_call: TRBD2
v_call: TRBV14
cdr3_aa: CASSRRTRIGEQYF
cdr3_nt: TGTGCCAGCAGCCGGCGGACTAGGATCGGTGAGCAGTACTTC

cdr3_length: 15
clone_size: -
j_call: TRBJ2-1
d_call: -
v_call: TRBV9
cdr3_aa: CASSGGELNYNEQFF
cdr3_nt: TGTGCCAGCAGCGGGGGGGAGTTGAACTACAATGAGCAGTTCTTC

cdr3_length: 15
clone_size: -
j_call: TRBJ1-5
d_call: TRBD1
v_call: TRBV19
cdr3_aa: CASSTDRGSNQPQHF
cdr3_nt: TGTGCCAGTAGTACGGACAGGGGTAGCAATCAGCCCCAGCATTTT

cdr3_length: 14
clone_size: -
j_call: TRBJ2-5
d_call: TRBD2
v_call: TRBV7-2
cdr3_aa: CASSYSGGGETQYF
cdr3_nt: TGTGCCAGCAGCTACAGCGGGGGGGGAGAGACCCAGTACTTC

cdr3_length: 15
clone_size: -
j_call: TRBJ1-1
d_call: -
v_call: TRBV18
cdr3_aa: CASSPQKGLHAEAFF
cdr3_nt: TGTGCCAGCTCACCACAAAAGGGGCTCCACGCTGAAGCTTTCTTT

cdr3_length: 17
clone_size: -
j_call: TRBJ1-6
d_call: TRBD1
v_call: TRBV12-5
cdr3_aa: CASGLVLGQGANSPLHF
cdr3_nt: TGTGCTAGTGGTTTGGTACTGGGACAGGGGGCTAATTCACCCCTCCACTTT

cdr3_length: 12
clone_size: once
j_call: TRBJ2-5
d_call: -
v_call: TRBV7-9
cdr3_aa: CASSDPRETQYF
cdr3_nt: TGTGCCAGCAGCGATCCTAGGGAGACCCAGTACTTC

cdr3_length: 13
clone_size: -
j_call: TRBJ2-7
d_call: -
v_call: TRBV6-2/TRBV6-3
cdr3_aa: CASSYGQTYEQYF
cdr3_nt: TGTGCCAGCAGTTACGGACAGACCTACGAGCAGTACTTC

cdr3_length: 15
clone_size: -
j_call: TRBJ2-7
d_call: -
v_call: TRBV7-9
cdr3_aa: CASSLGGPGAYEQYF
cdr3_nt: TGTGCCAGCAGCTTGGGGGGGCCGGGGGCCTACGAGCAGTACTTC

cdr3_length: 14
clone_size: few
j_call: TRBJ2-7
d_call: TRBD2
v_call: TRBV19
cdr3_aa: CASSIGLAGDEQYF
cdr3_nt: TGTGCCAGTAGTATAGGGCTAGCGGGAGACGAGCAGTACTTC

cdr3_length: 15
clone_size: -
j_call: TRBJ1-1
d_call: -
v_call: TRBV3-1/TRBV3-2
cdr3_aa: CASSQDAGDDTEAFF
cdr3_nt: TGTGCCAGCAGCCAAGACGCGGGGGACGACACTGAAGCTTTCTTT

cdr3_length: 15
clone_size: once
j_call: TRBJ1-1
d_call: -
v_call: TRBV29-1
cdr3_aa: CSVGTGFGSNTEAFF
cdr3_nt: TGCAGCGTGGGAACAGGGTTTGGTTCGAACACTGAAGCTTTCTTT

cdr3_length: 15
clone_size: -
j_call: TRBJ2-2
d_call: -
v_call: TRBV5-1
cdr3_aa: CASRTSGVNTGELFF
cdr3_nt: TGCGCCAGCCGAACCTCGGGGGTCAACACCGGGGAGCTGTTTTTT

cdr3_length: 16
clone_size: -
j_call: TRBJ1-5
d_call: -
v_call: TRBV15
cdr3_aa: CATSRATGKGAQPQHF
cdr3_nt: TGTGCCACCAGCAGGGCTACAGGGAAAGGTGCTCAGCCCCAGCATTTT

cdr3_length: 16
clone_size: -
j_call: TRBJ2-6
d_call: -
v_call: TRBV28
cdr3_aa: CASRGPGGSGANVLTF
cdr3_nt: TGTGCCAGCAGGGGGCCCGGGGGAAGTGGGGCCAACGTCCTGACTTTC

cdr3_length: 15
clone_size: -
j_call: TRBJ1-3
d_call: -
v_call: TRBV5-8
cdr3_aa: CASSLGLRSGNTIYF
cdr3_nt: TGTGCCAGCAGCTTGGGTCTCAGGTCTGGAAACACCATATATTTT

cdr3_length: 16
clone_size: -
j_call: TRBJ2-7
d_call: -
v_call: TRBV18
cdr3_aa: CASSRSGTSSSYEQYF
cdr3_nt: TGTGCCAGCTCACGCTCCGGGACATCAAGCTCCTACGAGCAGTACTTC

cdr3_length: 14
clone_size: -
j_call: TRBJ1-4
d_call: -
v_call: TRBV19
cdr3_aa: CASRRRGNNEKLFF
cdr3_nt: TGTGCCAGTAGGCGAAGAGGCAATAATGAAAAACTGTTTTTT

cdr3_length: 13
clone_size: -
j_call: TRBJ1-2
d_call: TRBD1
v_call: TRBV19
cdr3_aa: CASSAQGDYGYTF
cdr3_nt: TGTGCCAGTAGTGCCCAGGGGGACTATGGCTACACCTTC

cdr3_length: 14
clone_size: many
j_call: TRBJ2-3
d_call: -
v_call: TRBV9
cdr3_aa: CASSVDYYTDTQYF
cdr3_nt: TGTGCCAGCAGCGTAGACTACTACACAGATACGCAGTATTTT

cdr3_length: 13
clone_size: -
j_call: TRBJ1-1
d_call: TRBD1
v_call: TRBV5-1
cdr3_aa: CASTITGDTEAFF
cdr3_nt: TGCGCCAGCACCATAACAGGGGACACTGAAGCTTTCTTT

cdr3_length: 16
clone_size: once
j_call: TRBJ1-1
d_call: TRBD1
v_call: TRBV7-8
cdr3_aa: CASSLEGQGVSTEAFF
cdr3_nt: TGTGCCAGCAGCTTAGAAGGACAGGGAGTTTCCACTGAAGCTTTCTTT

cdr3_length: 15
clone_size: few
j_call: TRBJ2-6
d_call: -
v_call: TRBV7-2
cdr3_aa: CASSSRSSGANVLTF
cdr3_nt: TGTGCCAGCAGCTCGAGAAGCTCTGGGGCCAACGTCCTGACTTTC

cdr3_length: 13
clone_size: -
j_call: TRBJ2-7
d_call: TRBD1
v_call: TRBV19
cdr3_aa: CASRGQGSHEQYF
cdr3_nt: TGTGCCAGTCGAGGACAGGGGTCCCACGAGCAGTACTTC

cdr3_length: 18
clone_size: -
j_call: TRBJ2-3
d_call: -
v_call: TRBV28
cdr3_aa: CASSLYPAGQFDADTQYF
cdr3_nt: TGTGCCAGCAGTTTATACCCGGCAGGACAGTTTGACGCAGATACGCAGTATTTT

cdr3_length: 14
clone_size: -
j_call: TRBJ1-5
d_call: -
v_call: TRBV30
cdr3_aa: CAWSAHYSNQPQHF
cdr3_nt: TGTGCCTGGAGTGCGCACTATAGCAATCAGCCCCAGCATTTT

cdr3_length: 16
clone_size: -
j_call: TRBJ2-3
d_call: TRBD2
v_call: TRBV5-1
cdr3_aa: CASSFFGEAGADTQYF
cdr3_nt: TGCGCCAGCAGCTTCTTTGGGGAGGCGGGAGCAGATACGCAGTATTTT

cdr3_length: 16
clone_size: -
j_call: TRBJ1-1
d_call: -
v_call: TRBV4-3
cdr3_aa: CASSQGPSLGGTEAFF
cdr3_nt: TGCGCCAGCAGCCAAGGCCCCTCCCTCGGGGGCACTGAAGCTTTCTTT

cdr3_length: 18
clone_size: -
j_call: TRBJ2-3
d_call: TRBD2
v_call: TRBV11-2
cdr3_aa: CASSRDIGTSGFTDTQYF
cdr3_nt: TGTGCCAGCAGCCGCGACATAGGGACTAGCGGTTTCACAGATACGCAGTATTTT

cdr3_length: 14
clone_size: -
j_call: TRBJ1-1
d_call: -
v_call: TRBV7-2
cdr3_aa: CASSWTGMNTEAFF
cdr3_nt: TGTGCCAGCAGCTGGACGGGAATGAACACTGAAGCTTTCTTT

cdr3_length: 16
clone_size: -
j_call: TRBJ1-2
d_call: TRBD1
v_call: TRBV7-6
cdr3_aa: CASSSSGQGAFQGYTF
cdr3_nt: TGTGCCAGCAGCTCCTCCGGACAGGGGGCTTTTCAGGGCTACACCTTC

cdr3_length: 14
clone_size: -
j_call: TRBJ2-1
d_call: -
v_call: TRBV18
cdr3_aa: CASSPMQDYNEQFF
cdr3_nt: TGTGCCAGCTCACCAATGCAGGACTACAATGAGCAGTTCTTC

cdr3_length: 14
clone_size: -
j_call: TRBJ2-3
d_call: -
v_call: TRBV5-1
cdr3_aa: CASSLQGSADTQYF
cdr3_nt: TGCGCCAGCAGCTTGCAGGGATCCGCAGATACGCAGTATTTT

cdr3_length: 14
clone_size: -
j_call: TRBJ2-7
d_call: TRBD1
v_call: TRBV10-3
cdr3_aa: CAISTSGTDYEQYF
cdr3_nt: TGTGCCATCAGTACATCCGGGACAGACTACGAGCAGTACTTC

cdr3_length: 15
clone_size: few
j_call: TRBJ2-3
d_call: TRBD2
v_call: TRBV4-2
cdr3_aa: CASSQWLAGTDTQYF
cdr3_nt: TGTGCCAGCAGCCAATGGCTAGCGGGCACAGATACGCAGTATTTT

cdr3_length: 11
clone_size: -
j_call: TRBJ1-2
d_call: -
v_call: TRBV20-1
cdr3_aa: CSARRGSGYTF
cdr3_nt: TGCAGTGCTAGACGAGGGTCTGGCTACACCTTC

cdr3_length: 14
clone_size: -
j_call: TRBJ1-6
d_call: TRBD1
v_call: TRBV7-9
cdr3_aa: CASRIGQGNSPLHF
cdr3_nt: TGTGCCAGCCGGATAGGACAGGGTAATTCACCCCTCCACTTT

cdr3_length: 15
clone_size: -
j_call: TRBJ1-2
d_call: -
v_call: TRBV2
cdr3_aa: CASSSREQRNYGYTF
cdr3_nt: TGTGCCAGCAGTTCACGGGAGCAACGCAACTATGGCTACACCTTC

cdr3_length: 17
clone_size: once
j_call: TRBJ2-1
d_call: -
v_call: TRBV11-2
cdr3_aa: CASSLIPMWGEYNEQFF
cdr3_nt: TGTGCCAGCAGCTTGATCCCCATGTGGGGGGAATACAATGAGCAGTTCTTC

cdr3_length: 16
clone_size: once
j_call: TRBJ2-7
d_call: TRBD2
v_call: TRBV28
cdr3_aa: CASSPLRLAGAEEQYF
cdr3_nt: TGTGCCAGCAGTCCATTACGACTAGCGGGAGCTGAGGAGCAGTACTTC